The 26 T cell receptor beta chains presented below share a single source sample, sequenced in a study of T cell responses to AZD1222 COVID-19 vaccine. The data were produced by immunoSEQ multiplex PCR, yet TCRdb's version contains in-frame clones alone and is incomplete. The sample holds 140,000 to 150,000 clones, approximately 83% seen once. The sequences come from peripheral blood, collected on day 0 of AZD1222 vaccination. The receptor set was obtained from an adult in good health.

This sequence joins TRBV30 and TRBJ1-2, with D perhaps TRBD1 (5 bases). The V end was cut by 2 bases, the J end by 8 bases, with 15 bases between. CDR1 is GTSNPN and CDR2 is SVGIG in the germline V gene (reference sequence). CDR3 length: 13 residues. The CDR3 nucleotides read TGTGCCTGGAGTAGGGACCGTCCTCGCGGCTACACCTTC. Translating it yields CAWSRDRPRGYTF.

This clone was picked up a small number of times. The rearrangement links TRBV28 to TRBJ1-4; 7 positions match TRBD1. This CDR3 spans 15 amino acids. Germline values: CDR1 MDHEN, CDR2 SYDVKM. J lost 7 bases, V lost 4 bases, and 9 bases had no gene match. The CDR3 is CASSSLPGQTEKLFF. The CDR3, as DNA: TGTGCCAGCAGTTCGCTACCGGGACAGACTGAAAAACTGTTTTTT.

V gene TRBV11-2 combines with J gene TRBJ2-1; TRBD2 agrees at 7 bases. CDR1 is SGHAT and CDR2 is FQNNGV in the germline V gene. J was trimmed by 2 bases and V by 5 bases; bases with no gene match: 15. The CDR3 has 18 residues. As DNA, the CDR3 is TGTGCCAGCAGCGCCGCGGGGGTATGGGGAGAGACCTACAATGAGCAGTTCTTC. It translates to CASSAAGVWGETYNEQFF.

The J gene is TRBJ2-2, the V gene TRBV7-8, with TRBD1 matching over 8 bases. Trimming removed 5 bases from V and 4 bases from J; junction bases left unmatched: 6. The CDR3 is 15 residues long. CDR1 is SGHVS and CDR2 is FQNEAQ in the germline V gene. The CDR3 sequence is CASSPGQALTGELFF. CDR3 coding DNA: TGTGCCAGCAGCCCGGGACAGGCCCTCACCGGGGAGCTGTTTTTT.

The chain uses TRBV5-4 and TRBJ2-5; 12 bases are a match to TRBD2. This CDR3 has 16 amino acids. From germline, CDR1 is SGHNT and CDR2 YYREEE (reference sequence). Trimming at V came to 3 bases and at J to 6 bases, leaving 9 bases not matched to a gene. CDR3 sequence (DNA): TGTGCCAGCAGCTCATGGACTAGCGGGGCCGCGAAGACCCAGTACTTC. Its translation: CASSSWTSGAAKTQYF.

The rearrangement joins TRBV6-6 to TRBJ1-4; no definite D call. Per germline, CDR1 MNHNY and CDR2 SVGAGI (reference sequence). The CDR3 is 14 amino acids. The V end was cut by 4 bases, the J end by 1 base, with 7 bases between. This CDR3 is CASSSDVTNEKLFF. In nucleotides, the CDR3 is TGTGCCAGCAGTTCTGATGTAACTAATGAAAAACTGTTTTTT.

The gene calls are TRBV18 and TRBJ1-1; D is uncertain. This CDR3 has 15 amino acids. CDR1 and CDR2 from the germline V gene are KGHSH and LQKENI. V lost 3 bases and J 0 bases, leaving 11 bases between the germline ends. The CDR3 here is CASSPPGTLNTEAFF. CDR3 DNA sequence: TGTGCCAGCTCACCTCCGGGTACCTTGAACACTGAAGCTTTCTTT.

The genes are TRBV21-1 and TRBJ1-2; the DNA was not used to check the table's D call, TRBD1. TRBV21-1 is a known pseudogene. This CDR3 comprises 15 residues. CDR3 in amino acids: CASSKDGTQCYGYTF. The CDR3 DNA is TGTGCCAGCAGCAAAGATGGGACACAATGCTATGGCTACACCTTC.

The CDR3 loop is CASSQRSSGTYEQYF. In nucleotides, the CDR3 is TGCGCCAGCAGCCAAAGGTCGTCAGGGACGTACGAGCAGTACTTC. The chain carries TRBV4-1 and TRBJ2-7; D could derive from TRBD1 or TRBD2 (5 bases each). This CDR3 spans 15 amino acids. The germline gives CDR1 MGHRA, CDR2 YSYEKL. V was clipped by 2 bases and J by 4 bases, with 15 bases between them.

V is TRBV12-5 and J is TRBJ2-7; 7 bases match TRBD2. The CDR3 runs to 13 residues. Trimming cost V 1 base and J 6 bases; bases outside gene matches: 3. Germline-derived CDR1 and CDR2 are LGHNT and FRNRAP. CDR3: CASGLGEGREQYF. CDR3 DNA: TGTGCTAGTGGTTTGGGGGAGGGCCGCGAGCAGTACTTC.

This clone was seen just once. The genes are TRBV7-9 and TRBJ1-1; no firm D call. V was shortened by 2 bases and J by 1 base, with 5 bases between the two germline ends. Germline-derived CDR1 and CDR2 are SEHNR and FQNEAQ (reference sequence). The CDR3 runs 13 residues. DNA for the CDR3: TGTGCCAGCAGCTTAAGTGGGAACACTGAAGCTTTCTTT. The encoded protein is CASSLSGNTEAFF.

This sequence joins TRBV21-1 and TRBJ1-5. TRBV21-1 represents a pseudogene. The length of the CDR3 is 14 residues. The DNA of the CDR3 is TGTGCCAGCAGCAAAGTTGGGGGCAATCAGCCCCAGCATTTT. Residues: CASSKVGGNQPQHF.

The J gene is TRBJ1-1, the V gene TRBV7-9, with 8 bases fitting TRBD1. The germline V gene has CDR1 SEHNR and CDR2 FQNEAQ (reference sequence). The CDR3 is made up of 15 amino acids. With V trimmed by 4 bases and J by 5 bases, 9 bases remained unmatched. The CDR3 DNA is TGTGCCAGCAGCTCCACCCCAGGGGGCGATACTGAAGCTTTCTTT. Translation: CASSSTPGGDTEAFF.

This clone was picked up one time. This chain uses TRBV6-6 with TRBJ2-1; D remains unclear. Germline V gene data show CDR1 as MNHNY and CDR2 as SVGAGI (reference sequence). The CDR3 is made up of 12 amino acids. V was shortened by 5 bases and J by 9 bases, with 11 bases between the two germline ends. The CDR3: CASSQLGLEQFF. The CDR3 DNA follows: TGTGCCAGCAGTCAGCTAGGGCTTGAGCAGTTCTTC.

This clone has a single count. The chain couples TRBV6-6 to TRBJ1-1; D gene ambiguous. Germline loops: CDR1 MNHNY, CDR2 SVGAGI (reference sequence). V lost 7 bases and J lost 4, with 13 bases in between. The CDR3 totals 13 residues. This CDR3 is CASITVQSTEAFF. The CDR3 DNA sequence: TGTGCCAGCATCACGGTCCAGAGCACTGAAGCTTTCTTT.

Comments on this clone: Other nucleotide sequences from this sample produce the same CDR3. The rearrangement links TRBV4-1 to TRBJ2-3, with D possibly matching TRBD2 (6 bases). Trimming stripped 0 bases from V and 3 bases from J, with 13 bases between. This CDR3 region has 16 residues. Germline CDR1 is MGHRA and CDR2 is YSYEKL. The CDR3 spells CASSQELAGVTDTQYF. The CDR3 DNA reads as TGCGCCAGCAGCCAAGAACTAGCAGGAGTAACAGATACGCAGTATTTT.

The V gene is TRBV29-1, the J gene TRBJ1-2, with D perhaps TRBD1 (5 bases). The CDR3 totals 14 residues. V lost 7 bases and J lost 8, with 23 bases in between. Germline CDR1 and CDR2: SQVTM and ANQGSEA. CDR3 coding DNA: TGCAGCGGCCACGGGACGGCTGAGGGGAAGGGCTACACCTTC. It codes for CSGHGTAEGKGYTF.

V and J are TRBV3-1 (or the pseudogene TRBV3-2) and TRBJ2-1; D ambiguous. V shed 3 bases and J shed 4 bases, with 10 bases lying between them. Germline-derived CDR1 and CDR2 are LGHDT and YNNKEL (reference sequence). CDR3 length equals 14 residues. Here the CDR3 reads CASSQARTYNEQFF. The DNA for the CDR3 is TGTGCCAGCAGCCAGGCGAGGACGTACAATGAGCAGTTCTTC.

V and J are TRBV19 and TRBJ1-2; no reliable D call. With 4 bases removed from V and 0 bases from J, the gap between germline ends came to 9 bases. This CDR3 contains 14 residues. CDR1 and CDR2 from the germline V gene are LNHDA and SQIVND (reference sequence). The CDR3 DNA reads as TGTGCCAGTAGTAGTCCAGGTACTAACTATGGCTACACCTTC. Translating it yields CASSSPGTNYGYTF.

The V call is TRBV7-6, the J call TRBJ1-1, with TRBD1 matching over 9 bases. CDR1 is SGHVS and CDR2 is FNYEAQ in the germline V gene. The CDR3 contains 14 residues. Trimming removed 5 bases from V and 5 bases from J; junction bases left unmatched: 6. The CDR3 region has the DNA TGTGCCAGCAGCCGGGGGACAGGGAATACTGAAGCTTTCTTT. This gives the protein CASSRGTGNTEAFF. Together with reference TRBV7-6 and TRBJ1-1, the CDR3 gives the full variable domain: GAGVSQSPRYKVTKRGQDVALRCDPISGHVSLYWYRQALGQGPEFLTYFNYEAQQDKSGLPNDRFSAERPEGSISTLTIQRTEQRDSAMYRCASSRGTGNTEAFFGQGTRLTVV.

The V gene is TRBV6-1, the J gene TRBJ2-1; TRBD2 matches 14 bases. This CDR3 contains 14 residues. Germline CDR1 and CDR2: MNHNS and SASEGT. The trim removed 1 base at V and 16 bases at J, leaving 6 bases unmatched. The CDR3 bases are TGTGCCAGCAGTGAAGGACTAGCGGGGGGGTTTTTTTTCTTC. Translation: CASSEGLAGGFFFF.

The rearrangement uses TRBV6-5 and TRBJ1-4; D not resolved. Germline assignment: CDR1 MNHEY and CDR2 SVGAGI. CDR3 length: 12 residues. Trimming shortened V by 4 bases and J by 8 bases, and 8 bases separated the two germline ends. CDR3 amino acids: CASSSLGEKLFF. The CDR3 bases are TGTGCCAGCAGTTCTTTAGGAGAAAAACTGTTTTTT.

A remark on this clone: At one boundary the junction diverges from the germline segment, which might be a read error. CDR3 DNA: TGTGCCAGCAGCTTGGGACAGGGACCTCTGAACGCTGAAGCTTTCTTT. Its translation: CASSLGQGPLNAEAFF. This chain uses TRBV7-6 with TRBJ1-1; 9 nucleotides line up with TRBD1. Germline V gene sequence: CDR1 SGHVS, CDR2 FNYEAQ. The length of the CDR3 is 16 residues.

The chain has TRBV7-9 and TRBJ2-2, with unresolved D. CDR3 length equals 14 residues. The germline V gene encodes CDR1 SEHNR and CDR2 FQNEAQ (reference sequence). V was shortened by 5 bases and J by 2 bases, with 9 bases between the two germline ends. CDR3 DNA: TGTGCCAGCAGCCCCGACTCTAACACCGGGGAGCTGTTTTTT. Its translation: CASSPDSNTGELFF.

The gene calls are TRBV24-1 and TRBJ1-2, with 9 bases identical to TRBD1. Germline V gene data show CDR1 as KGHDR and CDR2 as SFDVKD. Losses at the gene ends were 2 bases for V and 6 bases for J; bases not matched to a gene: 6. The CDR3 contains 15 residues. In DNA, the CDR3 is TGTGCCACCAGTGATTCAACAGGGGGCGCAAATGGCTACACCTTC. Protein product: CATSDSTGGANGYTF.

This sequence joins TRBV15 and TRBJ1-1; the D is unclear. The V gene's germline CDR1 is LNHNV and CDR2 YYDKDF (reference sequence). The CDR3 consists of 12 residues. V shed 5 bases and J shed 5 bases, with 9 bases lying between them. This CDR3 is CATSSEGTEAFF. The CDR3 nucleotides are TGTGCCACCAGCTCCGAAGGGACTGAAGCTTTCTTT.